What follows is one T cell receptor beta chain and its context. Its binding antigen is unknown. Base qualities are not at hand, and no much larger clone is one base apart. This sample stems from a study of PD-L1 blockade in urothelial cancer (dated by TCRdb to about 2017). A note on the overall study: All patients started therapy around 2014 and received atezolizumab 1,200 mg intravenously every 3 weeks. Twenty-five of 29 patients were males with bladder-origin urothelial cancer, and about 65% of the 29 reported a prior smoking history. An ECOG performance status of 0 or 1 was recorded for the patients, and 0 to 3 prior chemotherapy regimens had been received by the patients. Blood samples were analyzed at two time points: 3 weeks after treatment start (second dose) and 6 weeks after treatment start. Blood samples gave a median of about 140,000 T cells and 77,000 or so unique TCRs, with a median clonality of roughly 0.08. The study was an exploratory multi-omic analysis of somatic, immune and clinical correlates of response to PD-L1 blockade with atezolizumab in urothelial cancer. Pretreatment tumor samples, along with matched peripheral blood serially collected before and after atezolizumab treatment, were subjected to TCR sequencing. Durable clinical benefit was defined as progression-free survival longer than 6 months, and TCR features were also tested against progression-free and overall survival. Whole exome sequencing and RNA sequencing of pretreatment tumors were performed alongside TCR sequencing in the same patients. Under ten patients achieved durable clinical benefit and fewer than 25 did not. Approximately 29 patients had pretreatment blood TCR-seq, about 24 had at least one posttreatment blood collection, and about 24 had tumor TCR-seq.

The CDR3 covers 13 residues, taking in both the cysteine and the phenylalanine. The DNA shown is the 39-base CDR3, in frame from base 1. The junction carries 11 bases between V and J, which are trimmed by 8 bases and 1 base respectively. CDR1 and CDR2 are drawn from the germline V gene: ENHRY, SYGVKD. Here is what the overall study found, with its caveats: Improved progression-free and overall survival was found to be associated with pretreatment peripheral blood TCR clonality below the median. Greater expansion of tumor-associated TCR clones in peripheral blood 3 weeks after the start of treatment was observed in patients with durable benefit (n of about 24, p = 0.022). Because of the small sample size (n ≈ 30) and the many exploratory analyses performed, the results are intended to be regarded as hypothesis-generating.

A total of 25 to 30 patients with locally advanced or metastatic urothelial carcinoma, treated at Memorial Sloan Kettering on a trial protocol, made up the cohort. Peripheral blood mononuclear cells were collected pretreatment and during treatment, at between 1 and 8 total time points per patient. The Qiagen DNeasy Blood extraction kit was used to purify genomic DNA from total PBMCs and from tumor samples. PBMCs were collected pretreatment and during treatment and were isolated and stored as previously described. To estimate absolute template abundance from read counts, synthetic TCR analog templates were spiked into each PCR. TCRbeta CDR3 regions were amplified from genomic DNA with bias-controlled V and J gene primers using the immunoSEQ assay. Sequencing of rearranged TCRbeta segments was performed at approximately 20X coverage. The authors' analysis ran thus. Clustering was used to correct sequencing errors, and CDR3s were annotated against IMGT to assign V, D and J genes. Only productive TCRbeta rearrangements were used in downstream analyses, excluding out-of-frame or stop-codon sequences. Clonality was calculated as one minus the Shannon entropy normalized by the log of the number of unique productive sequences. Fisher's exact test with Benjamini-Hochberg correction, at a threshold of adjusted p below 0.01, was used to find clones that differed between time points or between blood and tumor. TCRdb carries this immuneACCESS record with in-frame sequences only. Its versions omit some clonotypes, under half of them owing to an unresolved V gene in the studies checked, with the rest unexplained. V and J calls and clone size are as listed in that table; D and trimming were resolved from the DNA. The sample records 25,000 to 30,000 clones, about 90% of which are singletons. About 3.4% of the sample rests with the top ten.

This sequence was found in a man aged 50 or older with urothelial cancer. Sample: PBMCs, taken around atezolizumab (anti-PD-L1) treatment. This chain is built from TRBV10-3 and TRBJ1-1, with the D gene not clear enough to name. The CDR3: CAISRLSNTEAFF. The DNA is as follows: TGTGCCATCTCCCGACTCTCGAACACTGAAGCTTTCTTT.